The clone carrying this T cell receptor (beta chain) was seen only once. The antigen remains unidentified. The authors' total RNA extraction used unfractionated whole blood. CDR3 length equals 15 residues. V was pared by 2 bases and J by 7 bases, with 12 bases between. Looked up from germline, CDR1 is MGHDK and CDR2 is SYGVNS. The sample is drawn from a study of human T cells and chemical hapten exposure. Across the study: Per-sample TCR yield variability stemmed mainly from small pooled library volume differences. Findings and limits, study-wide: Among TCRs, those above 1 in 1000 frequency were unaffected by DPC sensitization.

Individual cDNA molecules received unique molecular identifiers in the library. Authors' methods: Across samples, TCR counts had a median of about 100,000 and ranged from about 23,224 to 700,000. TCRdb re-called the 5' RACE reads with MiXCR, one entry per CDR3 protein. TCRdb's processing, not the study's, gives the V and J calls here. Among approximately 81,000 distinct CDR3 sequences listed, less than 9.5% were seen once. This clonotype was sampled from a male donor in good health. The V gene is TRBV25-1, the J gene TRBJ1-6, with a tentative D call TRBD1 (5 bases). CDR3 in amino acids: CASSERTRRNSPLHF. The CDR3 nucleotides are TGTGCCAGCAGTGAAAGGACAAGGAGAAATTCACCCCTCCACTTT.